A single sample is the source of the 26 T cell receptor beta chains below, sequenced in a study of blood T cell repertoires in COVID-19. Assay: immunoSEQ multiplex PCR; the TCRdb copy retains only in-frame clones and omits some. The data contain 53,000 or so clones, roughly 90% of them singletons. Material: peripheral blood. All receptors derive from a man aged 80 or over with acute or convalescent COVID-19.

The V and J genes are TRBV7-8 and TRBJ1-1; tentatively, D is TRBD1 (5 bases). This CDR3 has 15 residues. CDR1 SGHVS and CDR2 FQNEAQ come from the germline V gene. V shed 5 bases and J shed 1 base, with 14 bases lying between them. The CDR3 DNA is TGTGCCAGCAGCCTAGAAGGGGCAGGGAACACTGAAGCTTTCTTT. This encodes CASSLEGAGNTEAFF. Complete variable domain (other parts from reference TRBV7-8 and TRBJ1-1): GAGVSQSPRYKVAKRGQDVALRCDPISGHVSLFWYQQALGQGPEFLTYFQNEAQLDKSGLPSDRFFAERPEGSVSTLKIQRTQQEDSAVYLCASSLEGAGNTEAFFGQGTRLTVV.

The rearrangement uses TRBV2 and TRBJ1-2; tentatively, D is TRBD1 (6 bases). Trimming took 8 bases from V and 6 from J, leaving 19 bases between them. The CDR3 has 14 amino acids. Per germline, CDR1 SNHLY and CDR2 FYNNEI. CDR3 bases: TGTGCCAGCTCCGACGGCAGGGGATGGAATGGCTACACCTTC. Its protein is CASSDGRGWNGYTF.

This clone was detected once. This rearrangement joins TRBV7-8 to TRBJ1-5, with 9 nucleotides matching TRBD1. With V trimmed by 1 base and J by 5 bases, 6 bases remained unmatched. CDR3 length: 16 amino acids. Germline V CDR1 and CDR2: SGHVS, FQNEAQ. The chain's CDR3 is CASSLVWTGEHQPQHF. In DNA, the CDR3 is TGTGCCAGCAGCTTAGTGTGGACAGGGGAACATCAGCCCCAGCATTTT.

V gene TRBV19 combines with J gene TRBJ1-5; 10 bases are shared with TRBD1. This CDR3 spans 15 amino acids. The germline gives CDR1 LNHDA, CDR2 SQIVND (reference sequence). Losses at the gene ends were 1 base for V and 5 bases for J; bases not matched to a gene: 2. The CDR3 reads CASSIVGTGDQPQHF. The CDR3 DNA reads as TGTGCCAGTAGTATAGTTGGGACAGGGGATCAGCCCCAGCATTTT.

This rearrangement joins TRBV3-1 (or the pseudogene TRBV3-2) to TRBJ2-2, with a weak D call TRBD2 (5 bases). V was clipped by 6 bases and J by 1 base, with 9 bases between them. Germline V gene sequence: CDR1 LGHDT, CDR2 YNNKEL (reference sequence). The CDR3 has 14 residues. This CDR3 reads CASRRGGNTGELFF. CDR3 sequence (DNA): TGTGCCAGCAGGCGAGGAGGGAACACCGGGGAGCTGTTTTTT.

The J gene is TRBJ1-5, the V gene TRBV19; D is uncertain. The germline V and J ends were trimmed by 8 bases and 5 bases, with 19 bases remaining between them. This CDR3 spans 15 amino acids. Germline-derived CDR1 and CDR2 are LNHDA and SQIVND (reference sequence). CDR3 sequence (DNA): TGTGCCAGTGGCTTGGGCAGACGCCAATATCAGCCCCAGCATTTT. Protein product: CASGLGRRQYQPQHF.

This clone was detected only a few times. The chain's CDR3 is CASSQDRQNYGYTF. CDR3 sequence (DNA): TGTGCCAGCAGCCAAGATAGACAGAACTATGGCTACACCTTC. The chain employs TRBV4-2 and TRBJ1-2; tentatively, D is TRBD1 (5 bases). V lost 0 bases and J lost 2, with 7 bases in between. This CDR3 has 14 residues. Germline V CDR1 and CDR2: LGHNA, YNFKEQ.

The chain is built from TRBV5-1 and TRBJ2-1; possibly TRBD1 for D (6 bases). Germline lookup yields CDR1 SGHRS and CDR2 YFSETQ. Trimming took off 2 bases at V and 8 bases at J, with 17 bases between the two ends. This CDR3 region has 15 residues. CDR3 sequence: CASSLNRPGQYEQFF. DNA for the CDR3: TGCGCCAGCAGCTTAAATCGTCCGGGACAATATGAGCAGTTCTTC.

The V call is TRBV13, the J call TRBJ1-3; TRBD1 matches 7 bases. The length of the CDR3 is 16 residues. Germline V gene data show CDR1 as PRHDT and CDR2 as FYEKMQ (reference sequence). The ends lost 1 base at V and 1 base at J; junction bases unmatched: 4. The CDR3 bases are TGTGCCAGCAGCTTAGCGACAGGGCGATCTGGAAACACCATATATTTT. Amino acid sequence: CASSLATGRSGNTIYF. Complete variable domain (other parts from reference TRBV13 and TRBJ1-3): AAGVIQSPRHLIKEKRETATLKCYPIPRHDTVYWYQQGPGQDPQFLISFYEKMQSDKGSIPDRFSAQQFSDYHSELNMSSLELGDSALYFCASSLATGRSGNTIYFGEGSWLTVV.

The chain combines TRBV5-4 with TRBJ1-1; the D gene is possibly TRBD1 (6 bases). Germline CDR1 is SGHNT and CDR2 is YYREEE (reference sequence). V lost 0 bases, J lost 4 bases, and 13 bases lay in between. CDR3 length: 15 amino acids. CDR3 protein: CASSLEWGPGTEAFF. DNA of the CDR3: TGTGCCAGCAGCTTGGAGTGGGGGCCGGGCACTGAAGCTTTCTTT.

The sample holds a few counts of this clone. The V gene is TRBV18, the J gene TRBJ1-6; 8 bases agree with TRBD1. J was trimmed by 6 bases and V by 6 bases; bases with no gene match: 7. This CDR3 spans 15 amino acids. Germline loops: CDR1 KGHSH, CDR2 LQKENI. CDR3 region: CASSPGQGGNSPLHF. CDR3 in DNA: TGTGCCAGCTCTCCCGGACAGGGAGGTAATTCACCCCTCCACTTT.

The chain uses TRBV27 and TRBJ2-1, with no clear D. Trimming took off 5 bases at V and 14 bases at J, with 16 bases between the two ends. In germline, CDR1 is MNHEY, CDR2 SMNVEV (reference sequence). There are 12 residues in the CDR3. The CDR3 region is CASSRAGSPEFF. The CDR3 nucleotides are TGTGCCAGCAGTCGCGCCGGGTCCCCAGAGTTCTTC.

The chain employs TRBV7-9 and TRBJ2-5, with D maybe TRBD2 (6 bases). This CDR3 is 14 amino acids long. The ends were cut back, 1 base at V and 5 bases at J, with 11 bases in the middle. Germline V CDR1 and CDR2: SEHNR, FQNEAQ (reference sequence). Here the CDR3 DNA reads TGTGCCAGCAGCTTAGAGGCGGGGAGGGAGACCCAGTACTTC. As protein: CASSLEAGRETQYF.

CDR3 sequence: CASSPALGGTEAFF. For the CDR3, the DNA is TGTGCCAGCTCACCAGCTCTGGGAGGCACTGAAGCTTTCTTT. This sequence joins TRBV18 and TRBJ1-1; no clear D. The germline gives CDR1 KGHSH, CDR2 LQKENI. This CDR3 contains 14 residues. The V and J ends lost 2 bases and 4 bases respectively, with 11 bases between them.

The V and J genes are TRBV11-2 and TRBJ1-1; TRBD1 might be the D (5 bases). Trimming took 3 bases from V and 4 from J, leaving 15 bases between them. This CDR3 has 15 residues. Germline CDR1 and CDR2: SGHAT and FQNNGV. The CDR3 coding sequence is TGTGCCAGCAGCTTTCGGGGGGGGTCGGCCACTGAAGCTTTCTTT. It specifies CASSFRGGSATEAFF.

The chain combines TRBV29-1 with TRBJ1-5; 7 nucleotides match TRBD1. Trimming at V came to 6 bases and at J to 2 bases, leaving 7 bases not matched to a gene. This CDR3 region has 14 residues. The germline gives CDR1 SQVTM, CDR2 ANQGSEA. CDR3: CSVQTGRGNQPQHF. In DNA, the CDR3 is TGCAGCGTCCAGACAGGGCGGGGCAATCAGCCCCAGCATTTT.

The chain combines TRBV29-1 with TRBJ1-2, with D tentatively TRBD1 (6 bases). CDR3 length: 15 amino acids. Trimming cost V 3 bases and J 4 bases, with 18 bases left between them. The germline CDR1 and CDR2 sequences are SQVTM and ANQGSEA. CDR3 DNA: TGCAGCGTTGATAGATCCGAGGACAGACCCTATGGCTACACCTTC. Its translation is CSVDRSEDRPYGYTF. The whole variable domain, remainder taken from reference TRBV29-1 and TRBJ1-2, is SAVISQKPSRDICQRGTSLTIQCQVDSQVTMMFWYRQQPGQSLTLIATANQGSEATYESGFVIDKFPISRPNLTFSTLTVSNMSPEDSSIYLCSVDRSEDRPYGYTFGSGTRLTVV.

V usage is TRBV7-9 and J usage is TRBJ2-2, with D perhaps matching TRBD1 (6 bases). Germline CDR1 is SEHNR and CDR2 is FQNEAQ (reference sequence). V lost 1 base and J 5 bases, leaving 14 bases between the germline ends. The CDR3 is made up of 16 amino acids. The chain's CDR3 is CASSLDSPTGTGELFF. CDR3 nucleotide sequence: TGTGCCAGCAGCTTAGACAGTCCTACAGGGACCGGGGAGCTGTTTTTT.

The V call is TRBV18, the J call TRBJ2-7, with 8 bases fitting TRBD1. The CDR3 loop spans 14 amino acids. J was trimmed by 6 bases and V by 3 bases; bases with no gene match: 7. CDR1 is KGHSH and CDR2 is LQKENI in the germline V gene. CDR3 region: CASSPDRGRFEQYF. Here the CDR3 DNA reads TGTGCCAGCTCACCTGACAGGGGAAGGTTCGAGCAGTACTTC.

The table lists this clone with a few counts. The chain combines TRBV19 with TRBJ2-3; 7 bases match TRBD2. V lost 0 bases and J lost 9; bases outside the gene matches: 6. The CDR3 spans 14 residues. Germline-derived CDR1 and CDR2 are LNHDA and SQIVND (reference sequence). The CDR3 nucleotides are TGTGCCAGTAGTATAGATCGGGGAGGGCTGACGCAGTATTTT. Translated, it gives CASSIDRGGLTQYF.

This clone was recorded once. The chain is built from TRBV3-1 (or the pseudogene TRBV3-2) and TRBJ2-2, with D possibly being TRBD2 (5 bases). Trimming removed 4 bases at V and 0 bases at J, with 15 bases between. The germline V gene encodes CDR1 LGHDT and CDR2 YNNKEL (reference sequence). The length of the CDR3 is 17 residues. CDR3 sequence reads: CASSRILRAPNTGELFF. DNA for the CDR3: TGTGCCAGCAGCCGGATATTGCGGGCGCCGAACACCGGGGAGCTGTTTTTT.

This clone was detected once. The rearrangement uses TRBV27 and TRBJ2-2; maybe TRBD2 (5 bases). Germline V gene data show CDR1 as MNHEY and CDR2 as SMNVEV (reference sequence). V was pared by 10 bases and J by 2 bases, with 14 bases between. The CDR3 runs 14 residues. The CDR3 nucleotides are TGTGCCATTCGGAGGTCGTTCAACACCGGGGAGCTGTTTTTT. Amino acid sequence: CAIRRSFNTGELFF.

The chain uses TRBV19 and TRBJ1-1, with 9 bases that match TRBD1. The germline V gene encodes CDR1 LNHDA and CDR2 SQIVND (reference sequence). The CDR3 consists of 16 residues. V trimming: 5 bases; J trimming: 5 bases; junction bases outside the gene matches: 12. DNA for the CDR3: TGTGCCAGTAGTGACCCACGAGACAGGGGGGAGACTGAAGCTTTCTTT. It translates to CASSDPRDRGETEAFF.

The chain carries TRBV14 and TRBJ1-1; D perhaps matches TRBD1 (5 bases). The germline V and J ends were trimmed by 4 bases and 5 bases, with 17 bases remaining between them. CDR1 is SGHDN and CDR2 is FVKESK in the germline V gene. This CDR3 contains 15 residues. The CDR3 sequence is CASSPTRGAGTEAFF. The DNA of the CDR3 is TGTGCCAGCAGCCCCACGAGGGGCGCGGGGACTGAAGCTTTCTTT.

The V gene is TRBV12-2, the J gene TRBJ1-1; the table calls TRBD1, which could not be checked here. TRBV12-2 is a known pseudogene. CDR3 length: 20 residues. The CDR3 here is CASRSVNHPGQGASGTEAFF. CDR3 coding DNA: TGTGCAAGTCGCTCCGTAAACCATCCGGGACAGGGGGCAAGTGGCACTGAAGCTTTCTTT.

The rearrangement uses TRBV5-1 and TRBJ2-3, with 12 bases aligning to TRBD2. This CDR3 is 17 amino acids long. Germline assignment: CDR1 SGHRS and CDR2 YFSETQ. The junction had 8 bases not matched to a gene; V was cut back by 4 bases and J by 2 bases. CDR3 in DNA: TGCGCCAGCAGCCTGAGGACTAGCGGGGCCTACACAGATACGCAGTATTTT. Residues: CASSLRTSGAYTDTQYF.